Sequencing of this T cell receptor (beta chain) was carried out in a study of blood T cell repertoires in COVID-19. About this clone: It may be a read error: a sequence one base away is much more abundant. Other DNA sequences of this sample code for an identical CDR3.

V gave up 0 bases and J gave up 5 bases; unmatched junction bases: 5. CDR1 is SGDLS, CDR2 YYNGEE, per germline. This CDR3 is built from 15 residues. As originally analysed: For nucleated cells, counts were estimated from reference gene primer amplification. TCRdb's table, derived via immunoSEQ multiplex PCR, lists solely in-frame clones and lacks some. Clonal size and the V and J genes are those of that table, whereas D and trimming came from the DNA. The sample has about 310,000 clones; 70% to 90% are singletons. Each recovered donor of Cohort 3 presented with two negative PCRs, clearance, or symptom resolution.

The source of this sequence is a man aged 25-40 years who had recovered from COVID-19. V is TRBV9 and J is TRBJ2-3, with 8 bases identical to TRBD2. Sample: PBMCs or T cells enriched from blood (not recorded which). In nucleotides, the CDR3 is TGTGCCAGCAGCGTAGCGGGGGGGCCGATAGATACGCAGTATTTT. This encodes CASSVAGGPIDTQYF.